This T cell receptor beta chain was sequenced during a study of cytomegalovirus exposure and HLA in healthy donors. In the study overall: Earlier work reported 117 million unique TCR beta sequences from 150 million to 200 million T cells. Study-wide results and caveats: Later analysis associated a missense DCLRE1C variant with TCR beta V- and J-gene trimming. Of the V segments, some could not be distinguished, including TRBV6-2 and TRBV6-3, and were excluded. Fewer N-insertions than the roughly 700-donor mean were reportedly shown by an Asian-associated ancestry cluster in a later analysis.

60 Vbeta and 13 Jbeta primers were used in PCR. Profiled with immunoSEQ multiplex PCR; TCRdb holds only in-frame clones, not every one. The sample contains about 180,000 clones, about four fifths of which appear only once. Of note for this clone: Its antigen is as yet unknown.

From germline, CDR1 is MNHEY and CDR2 SMNVEV (reference sequence). Trimming removed 8 bases from V and 6 bases from J, with 11 bases in between. The CDR3 spans 11 residues. The sample taken for sequencing was PBMCs. This chain uses TRBV27 with TRBJ2-7; D may be TRBD1 (5 bases). This receptor was identified in a middle-aged man in good health and CMV-seronegative. CDR3: CASGRGTEQYF. The CDR3 DNA follows: TGTGCCAGCGGTAGGGGAACCGAGCAGTACTTC.